This TCR beta chain derives from a study of blood T cell repertoires in COVID-19. In the study overall: Some COVID-19 samples were acute and others convalescent; all came from the United States, Italy and Spain. The analysed material was cDNA or gDNA that came from T cells, B-cell-depleted T cells, or PBMCs.

The CDR3 sequence is 13 residues long. Trimming removed 5 bases from V and 6 bases from J; junction bases left unmatched: 3. CDR1 is MRHNA, CDR2 SNTAGT, per germline. In the original processing: Amplified reference gene primers provided the basis for estimating nucleated cell counts. Libraries were prepared by immunoSEQ multiplex PCR; TCRdb keeps only in-frame clonotypes and omits some of them. V and J calls and clone size follow that table, whereas D and trimming were derived from the DNA. Of hundreds of thousands of clones detected, 70% to 90% appear once; the ten largest clones hold approximately 12%.

The V gene is TRBV6-4, the J gene TRBJ2-2, with 7 bases identical to TRBD1. What was sequenced was peripheral blood. The clonotype comes from a woman between 18 and 29 years old who had recovered from COVID-19. CDR3 DNA: TGTGCCAGCAGTCCCGGGACAGCCGGGGAGCTGTTTTTT. It translates to CASSPGTAGELFF.